This entry features one T cell receptor beta chain sequence. As yet, its antigen is unknown. The CDR3 is cut off 3 residues early in the read; its end comes from the germline J gene. Germline trimming cut 8 bases from V and 0 bases from J; bases unmatched to any gene: 3. CDR1 and CDR2 from the germline V gene are SGHAT and FQNNGV. The CDR3 is 13 residues long. Sequencing was performed with immunoSEQ multiplex PCR; in TCRdb, only in-frame clones are kept and a portion is missing. The sample has 14,000 or so clones; the top ten hold 27%. The data stem from a study of Tregs in tolerant kidney transplant recipients. Findings of the study overall: This study did not directly address biological reproducibility.

Recipients received nonmyeloablative bone marrow transplants from related graft donors, with transient mixed chimerism. Thawed PBMCs were FACS-sorted into unstimulated CD4+CD25+CD127- regulatory T cells, CD4+CD25- non-regulatory cells, CD4 and CD8 cells. The receptor was derived from a human patient who received a combined kidney and bone marrow transplant. The graft donor may account for some of the T cells. This rearrangement joins TRBV11-2 to TRBJ2-7, with 8 bases matching TRBD2. The material was CD8+ T cells from blood (PBMCs), obtained 6 months after the transplant. The CDR3 loop reads CASFAGGSYEQYF. The CDR3 bases that were read are TGTGCCAGCTTTGCGGGAGGCTCCTACGAG.